The clone carrying this TCR beta chain is a singleton in its sample. The record originates from a study of CD8 T cells in Susac syndrome. The V and J ends lost 9 bases and 6 bases respectively, with 18 bases between them. There are 13 residues in the CDR3. CDR1 is SGHNT and CDR2 is YYREEE in the germline V gene (reference sequence). RNA was extracted with the RNeasy kit, and a quantity of roughly 0.45 to 1 ug was reverse transcribed using random hexamers. Multiplex immunoSEQ PCR targeted 54 Vbeta and 13 Jbeta TCR beta segments. TCRdb redid the calling of the immunoSEQ multiplex PCR reads with MiXCR, one entry per CDR3 protein. The table lists around 170,000 distinct CDR3 sequences, about 91% of them singletons. TEMRA cells underwent FACS enrichment and CD8+ and CD4+ T cells underwent negative isolation.

V and J are TRBV5-4 and TRBJ1-1; tentative D call: TRBD1 (6 bases). Sequenced material: CD4+ T cells from PBMCs. This clonotype was obtained from a human donor in good health. CDR3 DNA: TGTGCCATCACCAGGGGAGGGCTGCCTGAAGCTTTCTTT. This gives the protein CAITRGGLPEAFF.